The rows below give T cell receptor beta chains drawn from one sample of a study of blood T cell repertoires in COVID-19. TCRdb keeps only in-frame clones here, not all; method: immunoSEQ multiplex PCR. The table records 200,000 or so clones, almost 80% of them present only once. Sequenced input: peripheral blood. The source of these receptors is a man in his fifties or sixties with active or convalescent COVID-19. Each CDR3 is given with its conserved first and last residue. D genes are given only for firm matches. A clone size is listed for some rows: how often the clone was seen (once, few, many), or a class if it is expanded.

>TRBD1|TRBJ1-1|-|TRBV5-1
CASSLAFIGQGDTEAFF
TGCGCCAGCAGCTTGGCCTTCATCGGACAGGGTGACACTGAAGCTTTCTTT
>-|TRBJ2-3|-|TRBV11-3
CASSSRQHTDTQYF
TGTGCCAGCAGCTCCCGACAGCACACAGATACGCAGTATTTT
>-|TRBJ1-5|-|TRBV18
CASSPGGVAQPQHF
TGTGCCAGCTCACCAGGGGGGGTGGCTCAGCCCCAGCATTTT
>-|TRBJ2-5|once|TRBV4-2
CASKGLSQGPPVDF
TGTGCCAGCAAGGGACTTAGCCAGGGACCCCCTGTGGACTTC
>-|TRBJ2-2|-|TRBV9
CASSPQGSRDTGELFF
TGTGCCAGCAGCCCTCAGGGGTCCCGGGACACCGGGGAGCTGTTTTTT
>TRBD2|TRBJ2-5|-|TRBV5-4
CASSSGLAGDIQETQYF
TGTGCCAGCAGCTCAGGACTAGCGGGAGACATCCAAGAGACCCAGTACTTC
>-|TRBJ2-2|-|TRBV6-5
CASQAGLTGELFF
TGTGCCAGCCAAGCGGGCCTCACCGGGGAGCTGTTTTTT
>TRBD2|TRBJ2-1|few|TRBV6-2/TRBV6-3
CASSPRTSGSSYNEQFF
TGTGCCAGCAGCCCCCGTACTAGCGGGAGTAGCTACAATGAGCAGTTCTTC
>-|TRBJ1-2|-|TRBV7-9
CASSNRGITLDGYTF
TGTGCCAGCAGTAATAGAGGCATCACATTGGATGGCTACACCTTC
>TRBD2|TRBJ2-3|-|TRBV5-1
CASRYLAGADTDTQYF
TGCGCCAGCAGATATCTAGCGGGAGCCGACACAGATACGCAGTATTTT
>-|TRBJ1-2|-|TRBV28
CASRKGGARGYTF
TGTGCCAGCAGAAAGGGAGGGGCGCGGGGCTACACCTTC
>TRBD2|TRBJ2-5|-|TRBV11-2
CASSIRTSGRAQETQYF
TGTGCCAGCAGCATAAGGACTAGCGGGAGGGCCCAGGAGACCCAGTACTTC
>TRBD1|TRBJ2-1|-|TRBV3-1/TRBV3-2
CASSQGDRGYNEQFF
TGTGCCAGCAGCCAAGGGGACAGGGGCTACAATGAGCAGTTCTTC
>-|TRBJ1-6|-|TRBV7-2
CASSLSSRDSPLHF
TGTGCCAGCAGCTTATCCTCTAGAGATTCACCCCTCCACTTT
>-|TRBJ1-2|few|TRBV7-8
CASSLAGSPLGDGYTF
TGTGCCAGCAGCTTAGCGGGCAGTCCTTTAGGTGATGGCTACACCTTC
>TRBD2|TRBJ2-2|-|TRBV19
CASSTRGGAGTGELFF
TGTGCCAGTAGTACCCGGGGAGGGGCGGGCACCGGGGAGCTGTTTTTT
>-|TRBJ2-1|-|TRBV28
CASSLARRRNYNEQFF
TGTGCCAGCAGTTTGGCCCGTCGGAGAAACTACAATGAGCAGTTCTTC
>-|TRBJ2-7|few|TRBV7-2
CASSGGIEQYF
TGTGCCAGCAGCGGAGGGATCGAGCAGTACTTC
>TRBD1|TRBJ2-2|-|TRBV4-3
CASSQVDRGPAGELFF
TGCGCCAGCAGCCAAGTTGACAGGGGTCCGGCCGGGGAGCTGTTTTTT
>-|TRBJ2-5|-|TRBV4-2
CASSQELIGRGETQYF
TGTGCCAGCAGCCAAGAGTTAATAGGAAGGGGAGAGACCCAGTACTTC
>-|TRBJ2-1|-|TRBV7-2
CASSLAYGNNEQFF
TGTGCCAGCAGCTTAGCTTACGGTAACAATGAGCAGTTCTTC
>-|TRBJ2-7|-|TRBV5-6
CASSFTGEQYF
TGTGCCAGCAGCTTCACAGGGGAGCAGTACTTC
>-|TRBJ1-2|once|TRBV7-9
CASSLQSNYGYTF
TGTGCCAGCAGCTTACAGTCTAACTATGGCTACACCTTC
>-|TRBJ1-1|once|TRBV28
CASTRDTNTEAFF
TGTGCCAGCACTAGGGACACAAACACTGAAGCTTTCTTT
>TRBD2|TRBJ2-5|-|TRBV10-3
CAISELAEKETQYF
TGTGCCATCAGTGAGCTAGCGGAGAAAGAGACCCAGTACTTC
>-|TRBJ2-7|few|TRBV10-2
CASSPTGPTYEQYF
TGCGCCAGCAGCCCGACAGGACCTACCTACGAGCAGTACTTC
>TRBD1|TRBJ1-4|-|TRBV3-1/TRBV3-2
CASSQPTGGAGKLFF
TGTGCCAGCAGCCAGCCGACAGGGGGCGCGGGAAAACTGTTTTTT
>TRBD1|TRBJ2-7|once|TRBV5-1
CASTRAGTGNYEQYF
TGCGCCAGCACCCGAGCCGGGACAGGCAACTACGAGCAGTACTTC
>TRBD2|TRBJ2-7|few|TRBV28
CASSTSGRAYEQYF
TGTGCCAGCAGTACCAGCGGGAGGGCCTACGAGCAGTACTTC
>-|TRBJ2-3|once|TRBV7-2
CASLEGLARSTDTQYF
TGTGCCAGCTTGGAGGGACTCGCTAGGAGCACAGATACGCAGTATTTT
>-|TRBJ2-5|-|TRBV11-2
CASSFSPRRFQETQYF
TGTGCCAGCAGCTTCAGTCCAAGGCGGTTCCAAGAGACCCAGTACTTC
>-|TRBJ1-1|-|TRBV30
CAAAPTAEAFF
TGTGCCGCCGCCCCGACAGCGGAAGCTTTCTTT
>TRBD1|TRBJ2-5|many|TRBV6-2/TRBV6-3
CASSYPGQGGSETQYF
TGTGCCAGCAGTTACCCAGGACAGGGGGGAAGTGAGACCCAGTACTTC
>TRBD2|TRBJ2-1|-|TRBV11-2
CASSLGGAREEYNEQFF
TGTGCCAGCAGCTTAGGGGGGGCGCGGGAGGAATACAATGAGCAGTTCTTC
>TRBD1|TRBJ1-2|-|TRBV23-1
CASSQWTGGDYGYTF
TGCGCCAGCAGTCAATGGACAGGGGGCGACTATGGCTACACCTTC
>-|TRBJ1-2|few|TRBV21-1
CASSWRGTGDNYGYTF
TGTGCCAGCAGCTGGAGGGGGACAGGGGACAACTATGGCTACACCTTC
>-|TRBJ1-6|once|TRBV18
CASSPGGGNSPLHF
TGTGCCAGCTCACCAGGGGGGGGTAATTCACCCCTCCACTTT
>TRBD1|TRBJ1-1|-|TRBV18
CASSAGTGRTEAFF
TGTGCCAGCTCAGCCGGGACAGGGCGCACTGAAGCTTTCTTT
>-|TRBJ2-7|-|TRBV18
CASSQGGGSSYEQYF
TGTGCCAGCTCGCAGGGGGGAGGTAGCTCCTACGAGCAGTACTTC
>-|TRBJ1-1|-|TRBV24-1
CATSEAGNTEAFF
TGTGCCACCAGTGAGGCTGGGAACACTGAAGCTTTCTTT
>-|TRBJ2-7|-|TRBV18
CASSPGPGSEQYF
TGTGCCAGCTCACCAGGCCCAGGGTCCGAGCAGTACTTC
>-|TRBJ1-2|-|TRBV5-1
CASSLGPLGQGNYGYTF
TGCGCCAGCAGCTTGGGACCCCTTGGGCAGGGTAACTATGGCTACACCTTC
>TRBD2|TRBJ2-7|-|TRBV18
CASSPGLAGSYEQYF
TGTGCCAGCTCACCGGGACTAGCGGGATCCTACGAGCAGTACTTC
>TRBD1|TRBJ2-5|-|TRBV7-6
CASSLGTGSKTQYF
TGTGCCAGCAGCTTAGGGACAGGGTCAAAGACCCAGTACTTC
>-|TRBJ2-2|-|TRBV28
CASLTRNTGELFF
TGTGCCAGCTTGACTAGAAACACCGGGGAGCTGTTTTTT
>-|TRBJ1-1|-|TRBV18
CASSPDSYEAFF
TGTGCCAGCTCCCCGGACAGCTATGAAGCTTTCTTT
>TRBD2|TRBJ2-7|-|TRBV4-3
CASSRGLAGDIYEQYF
TGCGCCAGCAGTCGAGGACTAGCGGGAGATATATACGAGCAGTACTTC
>TRBD2|TRBJ2-7|-|TRBV4-2
CASSTQIAGGNYEQYF
TGTGCCAGCAGCACGCAGATAGCGGGAGGCAACTACGAGCAGTACTTC
>-|TRBJ2-7|-|TRBV19
CASGGWNSYEQYF
TGTGCCAGTGGAGGGTGGAACTCCTACGAGCAGTACTTC